The next 6 T cell receptor beta chains were all read from a single sample in a study of CD8+CD57+ T cells in acquired aplastic anemia. Using genomic DNA as the template, TCR beta VDJ and CDR3 profiling was carried out. TCRdb passed the reads through MiXCR, listing each CDR3 protein once. The sample has roughly 190,000 distinct CDR3 sequences; around 47% are singletons. The patients chosen for sequencing had shown expansion of CD8+CD57+ cells (detected by flow cytometry). The sequencing input was sorted CD4+, CD8+, or CD8+CD57+ T cells (not recorded which) from PBMCs. These receptors were taken from a human donor with aplastic anemia.

This clonotype was found many times. The chain is built from TRBV19 and TRBJ2-6; either TRBD1 or TRBD2 may fit D (5 bases each). CDR1 is LNHDA and CDR2 is SQIVND in the germline V gene (reference sequence). The V gene lost 7 bases and the J gene lost 0 bases, with 19 bases spanning the gap. The CDR3 is 18 amino acids. CDR3: CASTLVGDHYSGANVLTF. The CDR3, as DNA: TGTGCCAGTACCCTGGTGGGGGACCACTACTCTGGGGCCAACGTCCTGACTTTC.

This clonotype was seen at least ten times. V usage is TRBV5-1 and J usage is TRBJ2-5; D might be TRBD1 (6 bases). The CDR3 has 14 residues. The V and J ends lost 4 bases and 5 bases respectively, with 15 bases between them. The germline V gene has CDR1 SGHRS and CDR2 YFSETQ. The CDR3 nucleotides read TGCGCCAGCAGCCCCGGCCCAAGGGGGGAGACCCAGTACTTC. It encodes CASSPGPRGETQYF.

This clonotype was found a few times. The chain couples TRBV10-3 to TRBJ1-1; D is undetermined. CDR3 length: 14 amino acids. Germline V gene sequence: CDR1 ENHRY, CDR2 SYGVKD. Trimming shortened V by 7 bases and J by 0 bases, and 12 bases separated the two germline ends. The chain's CDR3 is CAITESTVNTEAFF. CDR3 coding DNA: TGTGCCATCACCGAGTCAACAGTGAACACTGAAGCTTTCTTT.

The chain joins TRBV24-1 to TRBJ2-2; 7 nucleotides line up with TRBD1. This CDR3 spans 14 amino acids. The germline gives CDR1 KGHDR, CDR2 SFDVKD. V lost 4 bases, J lost 5 bases, and 3 bases stayed unmatched. The DNA of the CDR3 is TGTGCCACCAGTGACTTGACAGGGACCGGGGAGCTGTTTTTT. It translates to CATSDLTGTGELFF.

Worth noting for this clonotype: One end of the junction does not line up with germline, which may come from a read error. The V gene is TRBV9, the J gene TRBJ2-3; 8 nucleotides agree with TRBD1. The CDR3 totals 15 residues. The germline CDR1 and CDR2 sequences are SGDLS and YYNGEE. The CDR3 DNA follows: TGTGCCAGCAGCGCCCTACAGGGGGTGGGAGATACGCAATATTTT. It is translated as CASSALQGVGDTQYF.

Ten or more counts support this clonotype. The chain uses TRBV2 and TRBJ1-1; TRBD1 is a possible D gene (6 bases). CDR1 and CDR2 (germline): SNHLY, FYNNEI. Trimming cost V 4 bases and J 3 bases, with 12 bases left between them. The CDR3 has 14 amino acids. The CDR3 DNA reads TGTGCCAGCAGTGCGCAGGGGACTCACACTGAAGCTTTCTTT. Amino acids: CASSAQGTHTEAFF.